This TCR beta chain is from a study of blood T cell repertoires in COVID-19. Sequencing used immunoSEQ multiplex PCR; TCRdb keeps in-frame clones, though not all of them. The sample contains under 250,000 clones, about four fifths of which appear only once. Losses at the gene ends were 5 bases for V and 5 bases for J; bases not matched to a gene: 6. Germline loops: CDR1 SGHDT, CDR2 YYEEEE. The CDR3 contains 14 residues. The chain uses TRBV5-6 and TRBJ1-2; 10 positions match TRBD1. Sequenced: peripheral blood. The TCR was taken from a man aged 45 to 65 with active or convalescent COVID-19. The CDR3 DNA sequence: TGTGCCAGCAGGACCCGGACAGGGGGATATGGCTACACCTTC. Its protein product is CASRTRTGGYGYTF.